The source of this T cell receptor (beta chain) is a study of patients and donors after allogeneic stem cell transplantation. Deletions cut 5 bases from V and 0 bases from J, with 12 bases between. The V gene's germline CDR1 is SGHTA and CDR2 FQGNSA. The CDR3 loop spans 15 amino acids. TCRdb redid the calling of the RT-PCR reads with MiXCR, one entry per CDR3 protein. The table includes over 130,000 distinct CDR3 sequences, about 40% detected once. Sequences were obtained from blood, either unsorted or a sorted T cell fraction (not recorded which). This rearrangement joins TRBV7-2 to TRBJ2-3, with TRBD1 as a possible D gene (5 bases). This receptor was obtained from a human donor who was either an allogeneic HSCT recipient or a stem cell or donor lymphocyte infusion donor (not recorded which). It is not recorded whose cells these are; they may come from a transplant donor. The chain's CDR3 is CASSLRTPSTDTQYF. The CDR3 coding sequence is TGTGCCAGCAGCCTGCGGACACCTAGCACAGATACGCAGTATTTT. The full variable domain, completed using reference TRBV7-2 and TRBJ2-3, is GAGVSQSPSNKVTEKGKDVELRCDPISGHTALYWYRQSLGQGLEFLIYFQGNSAPDKSGLPSDRFSAERTGGSVSTLTIQRTQQEDSAVYLCASSLRTPSTDTQYFGPGTRLTVL.